Presented here are 32 T cell receptor beta chains from one specimen sequenced in a study of T cell changes during pregnancy in multiple sclerosis. The repertoire was sequenced with immunoSEQ multiplex PCR; TCRdb's copy has only in-frame clones and lacks some. Here the sample spans roughly 42,000 clones, about 89% being singletons. Specimen: CD4+ T cells from peripheral blood mononuclear cells, collected in the first trimester of pregnancy. The receptors come from a female donor with multiple sclerosis, enrolled in a pregnancy study.

The CDR3 spells CAISESQGARVYEQYF. The CDR3 nucleotides are TGTGCCATCAGTGAGTCGCAGGGGGCGAGGGTCTACGAGCAGTACTTC. This chain uses TRBV10-3 with TRBJ2-7; 8 bases line up with TRBD1. This CDR3 has 16 amino acids. V trimming: 0 bases; J trimming: 3 bases; junction bases outside the gene matches: 7. Per germline, CDR1 ENHRY and CDR2 SYGVKD.

This clone has only one observation. V and J are TRBV7-2 and TRBJ2-5; perhaps TRBD1 as D (6 bases). Between the trimmed V and J ends, which lost 5 bases and 4 bases, there was a span of 14 bases. The length of the CDR3 is 14 residues. Germline V gene sequence: CDR1 SGHTA, CDR2 FQGNSA. The chain's CDR3 is CASSETLGGETQYF. In nucleotides, the CDR3 is TGTGCCAGCAGCGAAACCTTAGGGGGAGAGACCCAGTACTTC.

V usage is TRBV2 and J usage is TRBJ2-1; D perhaps matches TRBD2 (6 bases). CDR1 is SNHLY, CDR2 FYNNEI, per germline. Trimming took 1 base from V and 4 from J, leaving 8 bases between them. This CDR3 has 14 residues. The CDR3 DNA is TGTGCCAGCAGTGAAGGGGACTGGTACAATGAGCAGTTCTTC. This translates into CASSEGDWYNEQFF.

The V call is TRBV19, the J call TRBJ2-1, with D unresolved. Germline lookup yields CDR1 LNHDA and CDR2 SQIVND (reference sequence). The V gene lost 9 bases and the J gene lost 9 bases, with 24 bases spanning the gap. The CDR3 consists of 15 residues. This CDR3 is CASSLAGVSYGEQFF. For the CDR3, the DNA is TGTGCCAGCTCCCTGGCAGGCGTTTCTTATGGTGAGCAGTTCTTC.

This rearrangement joins TRBV5-1 to TRBJ1-5; D possibly corresponds to TRBD1 (5 bases). This CDR3 spans 16 amino acids. V was clipped by 7 bases and J by 2 bases, with 19 bases between them. Germline lookup yields CDR1 SGHRS and CDR2 YFSETQ. This chain's CDR3 is CASSSGELFGNQPQHF. CDR3 in DNA: TGCGCCAGCTCCTCGGGGGAGTTATTCGGCAATCAGCCCCAGCATTTT.

The chain uses TRBV7-8 and TRBJ1-1, with 9 bases identical to TRBD1. There are 14 residues in the CDR3. V shed 5 bases, J shed 5 bases, and the junction held 6 bases outside the gene matches. Germline loops: CDR1 SGHVS, CDR2 FQNEAQ. The CDR3 loop reads CASSTRQGGTEAFF. CDR3 sequence (DNA): TGTGCCAGCAGCACCCGACAGGGGGGGACTGAAGCTTTCTTT.

The DNA of the CDR3 is TGTGCCAGCATGCGGGAGACCGGGGAGCTGTTTTTT. It is translated as CASMRETGELFF. This chain uses TRBV6-5 with TRBJ2-2; 7 bases fit TRBD2. J was trimmed by 5 bases and V by 7 bases; bases with no gene match: 1. Per the germline V gene, CDR1 is MNHEY and CDR2 is SVGAGI. The CDR3 sequence is 12 residues long.

The chain joins TRBV5-1 to TRBJ2-2, with 8 nucleotides matching TRBD1. The germline gives CDR1 SGHRS, CDR2 YFSETQ. CDR3 size: 14 residues. V lost 3 bases and J lost 5; bases outside the gene matches: 3. This chain's CDR3 is CASSSRTGTGELFF. The CDR3 coding sequence is TGCGCCAGCAGCTCTCGGACAGGGACCGGGGAGCTGTTTTTT.

V gene TRBV28 combines with J gene TRBJ2-5; the match to TRBD1 covers 8 bases. Losses at the gene ends were 5 bases for V and 5 bases for J; bases not matched to a gene: 13. The CDR3 totals 16 residues. The germline CDR1 and CDR2 sequences are MDHEN and SYDVKM. CDR3 protein: CASSPLGQGAGETQYF. The CDR3 DNA is TGTGCCAGCAGTCCCCTCGGGCAGGGGGCGGGGGAGACCCAGTACTTC.

The genes are TRBV6-6 and TRBJ2-2; TRBD2 matches at 7 bases. CDR1 and CDR2 (germline): MNHNY, SVGAGI (reference sequence). This CDR3 comprises 16 residues. The J segment lost 0 bases and the V segment lost 0 bases, leaving 1 base of the junction unmatched. CDR3 bases: TGTGCCAGCAGTTACTCGGCGGGGGCGAACACCGGGGAGCTGTTTTTT. This translates into CASSYSAGANTGELFF.

V gene TRBV10-1 combines with J gene TRBJ2-3; unclear D gene. Germline CDR1 WNHNN, CDR2 SYGVQD (reference sequence). This CDR3 is 13 amino acids long. Between the trimmed V and J ends, which lost 4 bases and 8 bases, there was a span of 13 bases. The CDR3 sequence: CASSVGTAATQYF. The CDR3 nucleotides read TGCGCCAGCAGTGTGGGTACCGCGGCTACGCAGTATTTT.

This chain connects TRBV30 to TRBJ2-5; 10 bases fit TRBD2. V shed 0 bases, J shed 1 base, and the junction held 14 bases outside the gene matches. Germline lookup yields CDR1 GTSNPN and CDR2 SVGIG (reference sequence). The CDR3 runs to 19 residues. The chain's CDR3 is CAWSVFLAGVSTFQETQYF. CDR3 coding DNA: TGTGCCTGGAGTGTATTTCTAGCGGGAGTATCTACTTTCCAAGAGACCCAGTACTTC.

The rearrangement uses TRBV30 and TRBJ2-3; 12 bases match TRBD2. The CDR3 consists of 16 residues. Germline values: CDR1 GTSNPN, CDR2 SVGIG (reference sequence). With V trimmed by 5 bases and J by 6 bases, 12 bases remained unmatched. This CDR3 is CAWVPLTSGSRDTQYF. The CDR3 DNA reads as TGTGCCTGGGTCCCCCTGACTAGCGGGAGTAGGGATACGCAGTATTTT.

The chain combines TRBV15 with TRBJ1-1; D gene ambiguous. This CDR3 spans 12 amino acids. Deletions cut 8 bases from V and 2 bases from J, with 9 bases between. The germline V gene encodes CDR1 LNHNV and CDR2 YYDKDF (reference sequence). The CDR3 region is CATGSPNTEAFF. Written as DNA, the CDR3 is TGTGCCACCGGGAGCCCAAACACTGAAGCTTTCTTT. Based on the CDR3 plus reference TRBV15 and TRBJ1-1, the full variable domain is DAMVIQNPRYQVTQFGKPVTLSCSQTLNHNVMYWYQQKSSQAPKLLFHYYDKDFNNEADTPDNFQSRRPNTSFCFLDIRSPGLGDTAMYLCATGSPNTEAFFGQGTRLTVV.

The V and J genes are TRBV28 and TRBJ1-1; possible D gene TRBD1, 6 bases. There are 13 residues in the CDR3. The ends were cut back, 11 bases at V and 3 bases at J, with 16 bases in the middle. CDR1 is MDHEN and CDR2 is SYDVKM in the germline V gene. This chain's CDR3 is CAGTSGPHTEAFF. In DNA form, the CDR3 reads TGTGCCGGGACATCGGGACCCCACACTGAAGCTTTCTTT. Using reference TRBV28 and TRBJ1-1 for the parts outside the CDR3, the full variable domain is DVKVTQSSRYLVKRTGEKVFLECVQDMDHENMFWYRQDPGLGLRLIYFSYDVKMKEKGDIPEGYSVSREKKERFSLILESASTNQTSMYLCAGTSGPHTEAFFGQGTRLTVV.

This chain's CDR3 is CAWGGQGNYNEQFF. CDR3 coding DNA: TGTGCCTGGGGTGGACAGGGCAACTACAATGAGCAGTTCTTC. This rearrangement joins TRBV30 to TRBJ2-1; 8 positions agree with TRBD1. Germline trimming cut 5 bases from V and 3 bases from J; bases unmatched to any gene: 6. The CDR3 is 14 residues long. Per the germline V gene, CDR1 is GTSNPN and CDR2 is SVGIG (reference sequence). The full variable domain, rest sourced from reference TRBV30 and TRBJ2-1, is SQTIHQWPATLVQPVGSPLSLECTVEGTSNPNLYWYRQAAGRGLQLLFYSVGIGQISSEVPQNLSASRPQDRQFILSSKKLLLSDSGFYLCAWGGQGNYNEQFFGPGTRLTVL.

The genes are TRBV5-1 and TRBJ2-1; 9 bases line up with TRBD2. Germline assignment: CDR1 SGHRS and CDR2 YFSETQ. The CDR3 is 16 residues long. V lost 1 base to trimming and J lost 0 bases; unmatched junction nucleotides: 2. Here the CDR3 reads CASSLSTSGSYNEQFF. The DNA of the CDR3 is TGCGCCAGCAGCTTGTCGACTAGCGGCTCCTACAATGAGCAGTTCTTC.

This chain connects TRBV18 to TRBJ2-7; TRBD1 matches at 9 bases. Germline assignment: CDR1 KGHSH and CDR2 LQKENI. Trimming at V came to 0 bases and at J to 3 bases, leaving 18 bases not matched to a gene. CDR3 length: 20 residues. CDR3 residues: CASSPPVFLPGQGGIYEQYF. The CDR3 DNA reads TGTGCCAGCTCACCACCGGTGTTCCTCCCGGGACAGGGAGGGATCTACGAGCAGTACTTC. Full variable domain (rest looked up from reference TRBV18 and TRBJ2-7): NAGVMQNPRHLVRRRGQEARLRCSPMKGHSHVYWYRQLPEEGLKFMVYLQKENIIDESGMPKERFSAEFPKEGPSILRIQQVVRGDSAAYFCASSPPVFLPGQGGIYEQYFGPGTRLTVT.

This clone was picked up a small number of times. The chain employs TRBV9 and TRBJ2-2; a possible D gene is TRBD1 (5 bases). The germline V gene has CDR1 SGDLS and CDR2 YYNGEE. The CDR3 consists of 15 residues. V was pared by 1 base and J by 2 bases, with 9 bases between. The CDR3 DNA follows: TGTGCCAGCAGCGTAATAGGGGATAACACCGGGGAGCTGTTTTTT. It yields the protein CASSVIGDNTGELFF.

The V gene is TRBV7-9, the J gene TRBJ2-2, with 9 nucleotides matching TRBD1. J lost 1 base, V lost 3 bases, and 3 bases had no gene match. This CDR3 has 16 amino acids. Germline CDR1 reads SEHNR; CDR2 reads FQNEAQ (reference sequence). DNA for the CDR3: TGTGCCAGCAGCTTCTACAGGGGGCAGAACACCGGGGAGCTGTTTTTT. It codes for CASSFYRGQNTGELFF.

The chain has TRBV10-3 and TRBJ2-7, with 13 bases aligning to TRBD2. Trimming cost V 0 bases and J 4 bases; bases outside gene matches: 0. Germline V gives CDR1 ENHRY, CDR2 SYGVKD. There are 15 residues in the CDR3. The CDR3 bases are TGTGCCATCAGTGAGTCGGGACTAGCGGGGTACGAGCAGTACTTC. Its translation: CAISESGLAGYEQYF.

The chain has TRBV6-5 and TRBJ1-4; D is uncertain. Trimming cost V 1 base and J 10 bases, with 10 bases left between them. This CDR3 is built from 13 residues. The germline V gene encodes CDR1 MNHEY and CDR2 SVGAGI. The CDR3 loop is CASSYFGDGKLFF. CDR3 DNA: TGTGCCAGCAGTTACTTCGGGGATGGAAAACTGTTTTTT.

V gene TRBV18 combines with J gene TRBJ2-1; the match to TRBD2 covers 13 bases. The V segment lost 2 bases and the J segment 8 bases; nucleotides outside the gene matches: 6. CDR1 KGHSH and CDR2 LQKENI come from the germline V gene. The CDR3 consists of 16 residues. The CDR3 spells CASSPGGLAGAHEQFF. The CDR3 nucleotides are TGTGCCAGCTCACCAGGCGGACTAGCGGGAGCACATGAGCAGTTCTTC.

V is TRBV5-1 and J is TRBJ1-4; a weak D match, TRBD1 (6 bases). Trimming shortened V by 0 bases and J by 1 base, and 7 bases separated the two germline ends. Germline CDR1 reads SGHRS; CDR2 reads YFSETQ. This CDR3 is 15 amino acids long. CDR3 protein: CASSLGGGTNEKLFF. DNA of the CDR3: TGCGCCAGCAGCTTGGGAGGGGGAACTAATGAAAAACTGTTTTTT.

This chain joins TRBV27 and TRBJ2-7; maybe TRBD2 (5 bases). The CDR3 is 13 residues long. Trimming removed 6 bases at V and 2 bases at J, with 11 bases between. In germline, CDR1 is MNHEY, CDR2 SMNVEV (reference sequence). Here the CDR3 reads CASRTGYTYEQYF. The CDR3 coding sequence is TGTGCCAGCAGGACGGGGTATACCTACGAGCAGTACTTC.

The gene calls are TRBV5-1 and TRBJ2-3, with 8 bases fitting TRBD2. The V gene's germline CDR1 is SGHRS and CDR2 YFSETQ. The CDR3 covers 15 residues. With V trimmed by 4 bases and J by 6 bases, 10 bases remained unmatched. The CDR3 loop reads CASSRADGRADTQYF. DNA of the CDR3: TGCGCCAGCAGCCGAGCTGACGGGAGGGCGGATACGCAGTATTTT.

V gene TRBV19 combines with J gene TRBJ2-1, with 8 bases that match TRBD2. CDR1 and CDR2 (germline): LNHDA, SQIVND (reference sequence). V shed 9 bases, J shed 7 bases, and the junction held 20 bases outside the gene matches. The CDR3 loop spans 17 amino acids. CDR3 sequence: CASRDTAGLVSWNEQFF. The CDR3 bases are TGTGCCAGCCGGGACACCGCGGGACTAGTGTCTTGGAATGAGCAGTTCTTC.

The chain uses TRBV5-1 and TRBJ2-4, with D unclear. This CDR3 is built from 13 residues. The ends were cut back, 3 bases at V and 8 bases at J, with 12 bases in the middle. In germline, CDR1 is SGHRS, CDR2 YFSETQ. The CDR3 is CASSWSAEDIQYF. As DNA, the CDR3 is TGCGCCAGCAGCTGGTCGGCCGAGGACATTCAGTACTTC.

The chain couples TRBV18 to TRBJ1-2; D call uncertain. The length of the CDR3 is 14 residues. Looked up from germline, CDR1 is KGHSH and CDR2 is LQKENI. Trimming shortened V by 8 bases and J by 1 base, and 14 bases separated the two germline ends. The CDR3 loop reads CASAARRNNYGYTF. In DNA form, the CDR3 reads TGTGCCAGCGCTGCGAGGCGGAATAACTATGGCTACACCTTC. Full variable domain (rest looked up from reference TRBV18 and TRBJ1-2): NAGVMQNPRHLVRRRGQEARLRCSPMKGHSHVYWYRQLPEEGLKFMVYLQKENIIDESGMPKERFSAEFPKEGPSILRIQQVVRGDSAAYFCASAARRNNYGYTFGSGTRLTVV.

This clone was seen a single time. The genes are TRBV10-3 and TRBJ2-1, with 7 bases fitting TRBD1. Germline V gives CDR1 ENHRY, CDR2 SYGVKD. V lost 0 bases and J lost 9; bases outside the gene matches: 8. This CDR3 has 15 amino acids. CDR3 sequence reads: CAISESATGAGEQFF. DNA of the CDR3: TGTGCCATCAGTGAGTCCGCAACAGGGGCCGGTGAGCAGTTCTTC.

The V and J genes are TRBV30 and TRBJ1-2; no clear D. Per germline, CDR1 GTSNPN and CDR2 SVGIG (reference sequence). The CDR3 has 15 amino acids. Deletions cut 0 bases from V and 2 bases from J, with 13 bases between. CDR3 in DNA: TGTGCCTGGAGTGTAGCGGCCTGGTCGAACTATGGCTACACCTTC. This translates into CAWSVAAWSNYGYTF.

The chain links TRBV30 to TRBJ1-3; TRBD1 matches 7 bases. The CDR3 is 15 residues long. Germline values: CDR1 GTSNPN, CDR2 SVGIG (reference sequence). Trimming removed 2 bases from V and 0 bases from J; junction bases left unmatched: 4. CDR3 in DNA: TGTGCCTGGAGTAGGGGGCCCTTCTCTGGAAACACCATATATTTT. It translates to CAWSRGPFSGNTIYF.